One and the same sample provided the 7 T cell receptor beta chains below, sequenced in a study of blood T cell repertoires in COVID-19. The assay was immunoSEQ multiplex PCR, and TCRdb's table has in-frame clones only and misses some. The data hold under 350,000 clones, with 65% to 90% observed a single time. Sequences were obtained from PBMCs or T cells enriched from blood (not recorded which). The receptors were gathered from a woman between 40 and 55 years old with acute COVID-19.

V and J are TRBV14 and TRBJ1-1; no clear D. The germline V and J ends were trimmed by 0 bases and 6 bases, with 11 bases remaining between them. Germline V gene data show CDR1 as SGHDN and CDR2 as FVKESK. This CDR3 has 14 residues. The CDR3 DNA is TGTGCCAGCAGCCAAGAGCTACTGTTATCTGAAGCTTTCTTT. As protein: CASSQELLLSEAFF.

The rearrangement uses TRBV9 and TRBJ2-1, with D tentatively TRBD2 (5 bases). Germline V gives CDR1 SGDLS, CDR2 YYNGEE. The CDR3 runs to 13 residues. The germline V and J ends were trimmed by 0 bases and 8 bases, with 9 bases remaining between them. The CDR3, as DNA: TGTGCCAGCAGCGTAGCTAGCTTCGATGAGCAGTTCTTC. Its protein is CASSVASFDEQFF.

The V and J genes are TRBV5-1 and TRBJ2-2; possible D gene TRBD2, 6 bases. The CDR3 runs 15 residues. Germline CDR1 and CDR2: SGHRS and YFSETQ. Trimming left V 0 bases short and J 3 bases short, with 9 bases between. This CDR3 reads CASSLGGTDTGELFF. The CDR3 bases are TGCGCCAGCAGCTTGGGAGGGACTGACACCGGGGAGCTGTTTTTT.

The V and J genes are TRBV19 and TRBJ2-5; perhaps TRBD1 as D (5 bases). The V and J ends lost 6 bases and 5 bases respectively, with 22 bases between them. Germline CDR1 is LNHDA and CDR2 is SQIVND (reference sequence). The CDR3 is 16 amino acids. CDR3 in DNA: TGTGCCAGTAGGAGCGTTGGGGCTCGGGTCTGGGAGACCCAGTACTTC. The encoded protein is CASRSVGARVWETQYF.

The V and J genes are TRBV5-6 and TRBJ1-2, with D possibly matching TRBD1 (5 bases). Germline loops: CDR1 SGHDT, CDR2 YYEEEE. Trimming removed 0 bases at V and 8 bases at J, with 14 bases between. There are 14 residues in the CDR3. The CDR3 DNA sequence: TGTGCCAGCAGCTTGGTACGGGGGGGAGCCGGCTACACCTTC. Translating it yields CASSLVRGGAGYTF.

The chain employs TRBV9 and TRBJ1-4; D is possibly TRBD1 (6 bases). V was pared by 0 bases and J by 4 bases, with 10 bases between. This CDR3 contains 15 residues. Germline lookup yields CDR1 SGDLS and CDR2 YYNGEE. The CDR3 DNA follows: TGTGCCAGCAGCGTAGCAGGGGCTGGTAATGAAAAACTGTTTTTT. Its translation is CASSVAGAGNEKLFF.

The V call is TRBV15, the J call TRBJ2-1; D gene uncertain. The germline CDR1 and CDR2 sequences are LNHNV and YYDKDF (reference sequence). V shed 2 bases and J shed 0 bases, with 14 bases lying between them. The CDR3 loop spans 17 amino acids. CDR3: CATSRTGGRSSYNEQFF. CDR3 bases: TGTGCCACCAGCAGAACTGGCGGCAGAAGCTCCTACAATGAGCAGTTCTTC.